The clone carrying this TCR beta chain was detected only a few times. Its matching antigen is unknown. Per the germline V gene, CDR1 is SGHRS and CDR2 is YFSETQ. The CDR3 consists of 14 residues. J was trimmed by 6 bases and V by 7 bases; bases with no gene match: 9. The data are from a study of T cell repertoires in cytomegalovirus infection. About the study: Used in the study were CMV epitopes, some recently identified and HLA-C-restricted, others well-studied and HLA-B-restricted. Public TCR beta signatures were indicative of both CMV infection and a matching HLA type. Study results and limitations: There were HLA-C-restricted CMV-specific TCR beta clonotypes dominating the ex vivo response. Carriers of CMV plus the relevant HLA were identified by cumulative public TCR beta family frequency.

TCRdb reprocessed the reads via MiXCR and lists one record per CDR3 protein. The table records approximately 300,000 distinct CDR3 sequences, almost 30% of them present only once. This chain links TRBV5-1 with TRBJ1-1; 10 bases map to TRBD1. Here the sequenced sample was cultured PBMCs, taken from culture after CMV antigen stimulation. This receptor was obtained from a human donor in good health (CMV status not recorded). Some clones in this sample may be carry-over from other donors' samples. CDR3 nucleotides: TGCGCCAGCGGGACAGGGGAGGTCCACGCTGAAGCTTTCTTT. It encodes CASGTGEVHAEAFF.